These 2 T cell receptor beta chains were all obtained from the same sample, sequenced in a study of metastatic and nonmetastatic thyroid tumors. TCRdb reanalyzed the PCR reads with MiXCR. The table lists 23,000 or so clones, roughly 27% of them singletons. The entire patient cohort was treatment-naive prior to thyroid surgery. The material sequenced was tumor tissue. All receptors come from a male donor with papillary thyroid cancer or a benign thyroid nodule (not recorded which). Some clones in this sample may be carry-over from other donors' samples.

V and J are TRBV3-1 and TRBJ1-6; D gene ambiguous. This CDR3 contains 15 residues. V was cut by 2 bases and J by 8 bases, with 13 bases left in between. From germline, CDR1 is LGHDT and CDR2 YNNKEL (reference sequence). CDR3 bases: TGTGCCAGCAGCCAAACGAGGACGGAGGATTCACCCCTCCACTTT. Encoded protein: CASSQTRTEDSPLHF.

The count of this clone is one. The chain links TRBV9 to TRBJ1-2; TRBD1 agrees at 7 bases. This CDR3 has 15 residues. V trimming: 3 bases; J trimming: 4 bases; junction bases outside the gene matches: 9. In germline, CDR1 is SGDLS, CDR2 YYNGEE. CDR3 sequence (DNA): TGTGCCAGCAGCGCAGCCTACAGGGGAGGCTATGGCTACACCTTC. It is translated as CASSAAYRGGYGYTF. The full variable domain, completed using reference TRBV9 and TRBJ1-2, is DSGVTQTPKHLITATGQRVTLRCSPRSGDLSVYWYQQSLDQGLQFLIQYYNGEERAKGNILERFSAQQFPDLHSELNLSSLELGDSALYFCASSAAYRGGYGYTFGSGTRLTVV.